The T cell receptor beta chain described here comes from a study of shared clonotypes between healthy human individuals. Study overall: The study used three CD4 naive, three CD4 memory, two CD8 naive and one CD8 memory plate per donor.

Germline V gene lookup returns CDR1 MNHEY and CDR2 SMNVEV (reference sequence). With 3 bases removed from V and 4 bases from J, the gap between germline ends came to 15 bases. The CDR3 contains 15 residues. Genomic DNA from each subset was divided evenly over several immunoSEQ plates. Produced via immunoSEQ multiplex PCR; TCRdb's table is partial and in-frame only. This sample has about 2,200,000 clones, with about 93% found just once. General study findings and limits: Relative to their counterparts shared across all four donors, non-shared clonotypes exhibited diminished generation probabilities. The study found 4.5% to 5% of naive CD4 clonotypes shared across a few donors.

Naive CD8 cells comprised CD45RO-negative, CCR7-positively selected cells, excluding terminally differentiated effector memory CD45RA+ cells. Note on this clone: Its antigen is currently unknown.

This chain connects TRBV27 to TRBJ1-2, with a tentative D call TRBD1 (6 bases). Sequencing was carried out using naive CD8+ T cells from PBMCs. This TCR derives from a man aged 18 to 29 in good health. Some clones in this sample may be carry-over from other donors' samples. The CDR3 loop is CASSLFEGGGYGYTF. The CDR3 DNA follows: TGTGCCAGCAGTTTGTTTGAGGGAGGGGGCTATGGCTACACCTTC.